What follows are 7 T cell receptor beta chains derived from one specimen sequenced in a study of cytomegalovirus exposure and HLA in healthy donors. It was with 60 Vbeta and 13 Jbeta primers that the PCR ran. Sequencing used immunoSEQ multiplex PCR; TCRdb keeps in-frame clones, though not all of them. Of about 110,000 clones listed, 82% are singletons. The sequencing input was PBMCs. All receptors derive from a man aged 50 to 59 in good health and CMV-seronegative.

The gene calls are TRBV5-4 and TRBJ2-1, with D possibly matching TRBD1 (5 bases). Germline CDR1 and CDR2: SGHNT and YYREEE (reference sequence). V gave up 0 bases and J gave up 4 bases, with 11 bases separating them. The CDR3 totals 15 residues. In DNA form, the CDR3 reads TGTGCCAGCAGCTTGGACCGACAGCTTTACAATGAGCAGTTCTTC. It yields the protein CASSLDRQLYNEQFF.

The V gene is TRBV5-1, the J gene TRBJ2-1; 11 bases map to TRBD2. This CDR3 has 16 residues. V lost 3 bases, J lost 5 bases, and 7 bases stayed unmatched. The germline V gene encodes CDR1 SGHRS and CDR2 YFSETQ. CDR3: CASSSHTSGGHNEQFF. The DNA of the CDR3 is TGCGCCAGCAGCTCCCATACTAGCGGGGGCCACAATGAGCAGTTCTTC.

This clone has just one count. V usage is TRBV7-9 and J usage is TRBJ2-5; the match to TRBD2 covers 10 bases. Trimming at V came to 3 bases and at J to 5 bases, leaving 6 bases not matched to a gene. Germline CDR1 reads SEHNR; CDR2 reads FQNEAQ (reference sequence). The CDR3 contains 15 residues. The CDR3: CASSFSGTSVETQYF. CDR3 nucleotide sequence: TGTGCCAGCAGCTTCTCCGGGACTAGCGTGGAGACCCAGTACTTC.

V usage is TRBV6-5 and J usage is TRBJ1-2, with D unclear. Trimming cost V 2 bases and J 4 bases, with 8 bases left between them. CDR3 length: 13 residues. Germline CDR1 and CDR2: MNHEY and SVGAGI. The CDR3 loop reads CASSYGRAYGYTF. In DNA form, the CDR3 reads TGTGCCAGCAGTTACGGGCGGGCCTATGGCTACACCTTC.

In nucleotides, the CDR3 is TGTGCCATCAGTGAACAGGCTCATGCAAATTCACCCCTCCACTTT. This translates into CAISEQAHANSPLHF. The rearrangement uses TRBV10-3 and TRBJ1-6; TRBD1 is a possible D gene (5 bases). V dropped 3 bases and J dropped 7 bases, with 13 bases sitting between them. Per the germline V gene, CDR1 is ENHRY and CDR2 is SYGVKD. The CDR3 has 15 amino acids.

The genes are TRBV4-3 and TRBJ2-5; perhaps TRBD2 as D (7 bases). V was shortened by 5 bases and J by 3 bases, with 16 bases between the two germline ends. Per germline, CDR1 LGHNA and CDR2 YSLEER. The CDR3 contains 15 residues. CDR3 amino acids: CASSKGGTFKETQYF. CDR3 nucleotides: TGCGCCAGCAGCAAGGGGGGGACCTTCAAAGAGACCCAGTACTTC.

The chain links TRBV4-3 to TRBJ1-4; D ambiguous. Trimming pared 4 bases from V and 4 bases from J, leaving 13 bases between. Germline V gene lookup returns CDR1 LGHNA and CDR2 YSLEER. The CDR3 length is 15 residues. CDR3 protein: CASSPSAAVNEKLFF. CDR3 sequence (DNA): TGCGCCAGCAGCCCGTCCGCGGCAGTTAATGAAAAACTGTTTTTT.